The rows below give T cell receptor beta chains drawn from one sample of a study of blood T cell repertoires in COVID-19. TCRdb's table, derived via immunoSEQ multiplex PCR, lists solely in-frame clones and lacks some. The sample lists some 320,000 clones; 85% to 90% were seen once. The sequencing input was PBMCs or T cells enriched from blood (not recorded which). The receptors shown here come from a woman between 45 and 60 years old who had been exposed to COVID-19. Both conserved end residues are part of each CDR3. D genes are given only for firm matches. Size is stated for part of the rows, as once, few or many counts, or as a class when the clone is expanded.

NA,NA,TRBJ2-5,TRBV3-1/TRBV3-2,16,CASSQGFSRVQETQYF,TGTGCCAGCAGCCAAGGTTTTAGTCGGGTGCAAGAGACCCAGTACTTC
NA,TRBD2,TRBJ2-2,TRBV4-1,20,CASSQVPARTSGENTGELFF,TGCGCCAGCAGCCAGGTCCCCGCAAGGACTAGCGGGGAGAACACCGGGGAGCTGTTTTTT
NA,TRBD1,TRBJ1-6,TRBV25-1,16,CASSESSGGGYSPLHF,TGTGCCAGCAGTGAATCCTCAGGGGGCGGTTATTCACCCCTCCACTTT
NA,TRBD2,TRBJ2-5,TRBV6-5,16,CASSYSSGGAGETQYF,TGTGCCAGCAGTTACTCTAGCGGGGGGGCAGGAGAGACCCAGTACTTC
NA,TRBD2,TRBJ2-3,TRBV5-5,18,CASSLGTSGGLSTDTQYF,TGTGCCAGCAGCTTGGGGACTAGCGGGGGGCTAAGCACAGATACGCAGTATTTT
NA,NA,TRBJ2-7,TRBV28,17,CASRRSTGTYEHYEQYF,TGTGCCAGCAGGCGAAGTACCGGGACATATGAACACTACGAGCAGTACTTC
once,TRBD1,TRBJ1-6,TRBV10-3,14,CAISKRQGDSPLHF,TGTGCCATCAGTAAGCGACAGGGGGATTCACCCCTCCACTTT
NA,NA,TRBJ1-2,TRBV19,16,CASSIGGRTDFYGYTF,TGTGCCAGTAGTATAGGTGGCCGGACAGACTTCTATGGCTACACCTTC
NA,TRBD1,TRBJ1-4,TRBV4-1,15,CASSQGTGVWEKLFF,TGCGCCAGCAGCCAGGGGACAGGGGTTTGGGAAAAACTGTTTTTT
once,TRBD2,TRBJ2-1,TRBV14,19,CASEPWRGGPLLSYNEQFF,TGTGCCAGCGAGCCCTGGCGGGGGGGACCCCTTCTCTCCTACAATGAGCAGTTCTTC
NA,TRBD1,TRBJ1-2,TRBV5-1,17,CASSSDPNRGGVYGYTF,TGCGCCAGCAGCAGTGATCCCAACAGGGGCGGGGTCTATGGCTACACCTTC
NA,TRBD1,TRBJ2-7,TRBV7-9,15,CASSLTTGGGYEQYF,TGTGCCAGCAGCTTAACTACAGGGGGTGGGTACGAGCAGTACTTC
NA,NA,TRBJ2-7,TRBV6-4,14,CASSPDPTSYEQYF,TGTGCCAGCAGCCCCGATCCAACTTCCTACGAGCAGTACTTC
NA,NA,TRBJ2-7,TRBV2,12,CASKGQNYEQYF,TGTGCCAGCAAGGGACAAAACTACGAGCAGTACTTC
few,NA,TRBJ1-1,TRBV7-9,11,CASSFDREAFF,TGTGCCAGCAGCTTCGACAGGGAAGCTTTCTTT
NA,TRBD2,TRBJ2-3,TRBV6-1,15,CASSEDGGVTDTQYF,TGTGCCAGCAGTGAAGATGGGGGGGTCACAGATACGCAGTATTTT
NA,NA,TRBJ1-1,TRBV2,12,CASSGGNTEAFF,TGTGCCAGCAGTGGAGGGAACACTGAAGCTTTCTTT
NA,NA,TRBJ2-6,TRBV30,18,CAWSAMRGFGSGANVLTF,TGTGCCTGGAGTGCCATGAGGGGGTTCGGTTCTGGGGCCAACGTCCTGACTTTC
NA,NA,TRBJ2-2,TRBV3-1/TRBV3-2,16,CASSQFAGANTGELFF,TGTGCCAGCAGCCAATTTGCCGGGGCGAACACCGGGGAGCTGTTTTTT
NA,TRBD1,TRBJ2-7,TRBV18,15,CASSVQGPSSYEQYF,TGTGCCAGCTCAGTACAGGGGCCAAGCTCCTACGAGCAGTACTTC
NA,TRBD1,TRBJ1-5,TRBV29-1,15,CSVKSGTGNGQPQHF,TGCAGCGTTAAATCAGGGACAGGGAATGGGCAGCCCCAGCATTTT
NA,TRBD1,TRBJ1-1,TRBV4-1,16,CASSPGRGQGNTEAFF,TGCGCCAGCAGCCCAGGGAGAGGACAGGGGAACACTGAAGCTTTCTTT
few,NA,TRBJ1-4,TRBV5-6,17,CASSLGPTYQGNEKLFF,TGTGCCAGCAGCTTGGGCCCCACCTATCAGGGAAATGAAAAACTGTTTTTT
NA,TRBD1,TRBJ1-1,TRBV6-6,16,CASSPWGQGKNTEAFF,TGTGCCAGCAGCCCCTGGGGACAGGGAAAGAACACTGAAGCTTTCTTT
NA,NA,TRBJ1-2,TRBV30,15,CAWSVGQGKYVGYTF,TGTGCCTGGAGTGTCGGTCAGGGAAAGTATGTTGGCTACACCTTC
NA,NA,TRBJ1-4,TRBV6-1,16,CASSESGGGTNEKLFF,TGTGCCAGCAGTGAATCGGGGGGCGGCACTAATGAAAAACTGTTTTTT
once,NA,TRBJ1-2,TRBV25-1,13,CASSGTGLRGYTF,TGTGCCAGCAGTGGAACAGGTCTGAGGGGCTACACCTTC
NA,TRBD1,TRBJ1-5,TRBV30,11,CAWGTDQPQHF,TGTGCCTGGGGGACAGATCAGCCCCAGCATTTT
once,TRBD1,TRBJ1-1,TRBV28,13,CASSLIAGGEAFF,TGTGCCAGCAGTTTAATCGCAGGGGGAGAAGCTTTCTTT
few,NA,TRBJ1-5,TRBV4-1,15,CASSQPEYSNQPQHF,TGCGCCAGCAGCCAACCAGAATATAGCAATCAGCCCCAGCATTTT
NA,TRBD2,TRBJ2-5,TRBV4-1,16,CASSQVDTGGRETQYF,TGCGCCAGCAGCCAAGTGGATACGGGGGGGCGCGAGACCCAGTACTTC
NA,NA,TRBJ2-4,TRBV19,16,CAASTGAPLAKNIQYF,TGTGCCGCCAGTACTGGAGCGCCTCTAGCCAAAAACATTCAGTACTTC
once,TRBD2,TRBJ2-5,TRBV7-9,15,CASSPPGGGGETQYF,TGTGCCAGCAGCCCCCCGGGCGGGGGTGGTGAGACCCAGTACTTC
NA,TRBD1,TRBJ1-3,TRBV28,16,CASSLSGTGSGNTIYF,TGTGCCAGCAGCCTATCCGGGACAGGGTCGGGAAACACCATATATTTT
once,TRBD1,TRBJ1-5,TRBV2,13,CASSRTGAQPQHF,TGTGCCAGCAGCCGTACAGGGGCTCAGCCCCAGCATTTT
NA,NA,TRBJ1-4,TRBV28,18,CASSLNMRGGSTNEKLFF,TGTGCCAGCAGTTTAAATATGCGGGGAGGGTCAACTAATGAAAAACTGTTTTTT
few,TRBD1,TRBJ1-2,TRBV18,19,CASSPPQGTDKTSNYGYTF,TGTGCCAGCTCACCGCCCCAAGGGACAGATAAAACCTCTAACTATGGCTACACCTTC
NA,NA,TRBJ2-7,TRBV4-1,15,CASSRAQGPPYEQYF,TGCGCCAGCAGCCGAGCACAGGGCCCACCCTACGAGCAGTACTTC
NA,NA,TRBJ2-3,TRBV5-1,14,CASSPGQNTDTQYF,TGCGCCAGCAGCCCGGGACAAAACACAGATACGCAGTATTTT
once,NA,TRBJ2-5,TRBV18,13,CASSPRGVETQYF,TGTGCCAGCTCACCACGGGGGGTAGAGACCCAGTACTTC
NA,NA,TRBJ1-3,TRBV7-8,16,CASSLPSGRSGNTIYF,TGTGCCAGCAGCTTACCCTCAGGGCGCTCTGGAAACACCATATATTTT
NA,TRBD2,TRBJ2-1,TRBV24-1,18,CATSDPGLAGGHWNEQFF,TGTGCCACCAGTGATCCGGGACTAGCGGGGGGACATTGGAATGAGCAGTTCTTC
NA,TRBD1,TRBJ1-3,TRBV6-6,20,CASSLTGTGEALGAGNTIYF,TGTGCCAGCAGTCTGACCGGGACAGGGGAAGCGCTGGGGGCTGGAAACACCATATATTTT
NA,NA,TRBJ2-3,TRBV24-1,16,CATGVMGGPGTDTQYF,TGTGCCACCGGGGTGATGGGGGGACCCGGCACAGATACGCAGTATTTT
once,NA,TRBJ1-1,TRBV14,14,CASSATGLNTEAFF,TGTGCCAGCAGCGCAACAGGGCTAAACACTGAAGCTTTCTTT
NA,NA,TRBJ1-6,TRBV28,14,CASIRGAYNSPLHF,TGTGCCAGCATCCGAGGCGCCTATAATTCACCCCTCCACTTT